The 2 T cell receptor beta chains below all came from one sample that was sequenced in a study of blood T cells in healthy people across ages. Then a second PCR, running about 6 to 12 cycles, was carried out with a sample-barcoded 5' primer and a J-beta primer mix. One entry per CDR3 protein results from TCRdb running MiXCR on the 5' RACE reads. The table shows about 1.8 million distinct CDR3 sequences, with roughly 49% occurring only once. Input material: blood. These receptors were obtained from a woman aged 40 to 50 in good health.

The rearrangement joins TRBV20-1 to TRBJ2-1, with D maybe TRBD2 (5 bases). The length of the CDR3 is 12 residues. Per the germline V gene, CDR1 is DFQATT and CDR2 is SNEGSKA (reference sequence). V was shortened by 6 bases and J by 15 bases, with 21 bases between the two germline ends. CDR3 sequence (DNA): TGCAGTGCCACCCCGGAAGCGGATATGCTGTTCTTC. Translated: CSATPEADMLFF.

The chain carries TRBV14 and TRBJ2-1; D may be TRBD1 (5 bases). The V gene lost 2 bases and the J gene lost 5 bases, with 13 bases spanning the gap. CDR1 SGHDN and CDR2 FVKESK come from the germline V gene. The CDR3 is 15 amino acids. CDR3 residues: CASSQLWQGDNEQFF. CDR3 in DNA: TGTGCCAGCAGCCAATTATGGCAGGGTGACAATGAGCAGTTCTTC.